This TCR beta chain was found in a study of cytomegalovirus exposure and HLA in healthy donors. As for the study in general: The early release's HLA-typed donors yielded some 85 million unique TCRs. Findings and limits, study-wide: Researchers left out some V segments, among them TRBV6-2 and TRBV6-3, as indistinguishable. Follow-up analysis later connected one missense variant in DCLRE1C with trimming of TCR beta V- and J-genes. For most TCR beta V segments, an earlier analysis put the productive rate at about 87% or about 30% of the time.

V lost 5 bases and J lost 11, with 15 bases in between. The CDR3 spans 12 residues. Per the germline V gene, CDR1 is SGHVS and CDR2 is FQNEAQ. With regard to this clone: Its target is unknown.

Use of 60 Vbeta and 13 Jbeta primers characterized the PCR. The table came from immunoSEQ multiplex PCR; TCRdb's copy has only in-frame clones and leaves some out. This sample has about 170,000 clones, with approximately 70% found just once. The rearrangement uses TRBV7-8 and TRBJ1-1; the D gene is possibly TRBD1 (6 bases). The sequenced sample consisted of PBMCs. The sequence was obtained from a middle-aged man in good health and CMV-seropositive. The CDR3 region is CASSAVGAQAFF. CDR3 in DNA: TGTGCCAGCAGCGCCGTGGGGGCGCAGGCTTTCTTT.